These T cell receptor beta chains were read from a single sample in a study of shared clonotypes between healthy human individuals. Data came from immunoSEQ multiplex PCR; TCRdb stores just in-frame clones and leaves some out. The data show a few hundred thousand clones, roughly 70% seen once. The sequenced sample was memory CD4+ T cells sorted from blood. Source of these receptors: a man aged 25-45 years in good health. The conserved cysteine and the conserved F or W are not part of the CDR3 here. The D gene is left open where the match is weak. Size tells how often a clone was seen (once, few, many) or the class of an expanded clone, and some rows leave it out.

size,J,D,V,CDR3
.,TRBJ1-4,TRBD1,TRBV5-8,ASSIYRGNGNEKLF
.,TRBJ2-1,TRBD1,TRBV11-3,ASSSEGTGTYNEQF
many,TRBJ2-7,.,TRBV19,ASSINLNSGEQY
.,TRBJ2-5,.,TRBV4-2,ASSQGQRETQY
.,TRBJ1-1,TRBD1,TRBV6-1,ASNNRGRGDTEAF
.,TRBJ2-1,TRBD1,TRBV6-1,ASRPDRGVIGEQF
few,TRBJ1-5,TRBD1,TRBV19,ASSSPGTGHFQPQH
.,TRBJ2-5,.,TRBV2,ASQKSGPNQETQY
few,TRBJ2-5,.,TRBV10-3,AIRTSEVRTQY
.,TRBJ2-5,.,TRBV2,ASSAVQLSGTQY
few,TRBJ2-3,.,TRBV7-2,ASSTPGTRTDTQY
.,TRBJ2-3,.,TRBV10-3,AISDIAGRGDTQY
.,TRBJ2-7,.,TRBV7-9,ASSGDRYEQY
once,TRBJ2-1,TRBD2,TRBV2,ASLYPGSSGSRSYNEQF
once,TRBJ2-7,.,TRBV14,ASSRGILGGYEQY
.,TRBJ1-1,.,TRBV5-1,ASRRTPGDTEAF
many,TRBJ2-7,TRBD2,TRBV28,AGGELYEQY
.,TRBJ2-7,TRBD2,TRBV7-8,ASSFPTSGSAY
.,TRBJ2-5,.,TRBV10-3,ASSEVGETQY
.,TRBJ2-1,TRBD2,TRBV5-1,ASSPWGGLAANNEQF
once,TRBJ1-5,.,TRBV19,ASRELGPNQPQH
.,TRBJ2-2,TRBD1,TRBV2,ASIGQGHTGELF
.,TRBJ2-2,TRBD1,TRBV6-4,ASSRTGGTGELF
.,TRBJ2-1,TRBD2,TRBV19,ASSIGRASGSRNEQF
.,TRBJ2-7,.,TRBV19,ASSIKRNSYEQY
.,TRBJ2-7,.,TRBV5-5,ASSVPPGLDYEQY
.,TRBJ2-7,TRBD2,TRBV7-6,ASSVTGGGDYEQY
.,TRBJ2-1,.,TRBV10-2,ASSDNEQF
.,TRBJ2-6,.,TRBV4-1,ASSQAWGSGAGANVLT
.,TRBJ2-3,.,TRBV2,ASDRDLTQY
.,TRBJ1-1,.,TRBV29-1,SETGQSTEAF
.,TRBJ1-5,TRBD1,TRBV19,ASSTETGVDNQPQH
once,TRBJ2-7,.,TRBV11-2,ASSLGRALQY
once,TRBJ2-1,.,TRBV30,AGDSYNEQF
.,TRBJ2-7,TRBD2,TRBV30,AWSPRVAGGSYEQY
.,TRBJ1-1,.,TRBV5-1,ASTMNGNIEAF
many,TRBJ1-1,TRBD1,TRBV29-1,SVKRTGEAF
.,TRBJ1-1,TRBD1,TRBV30,AWSSRDRGRSAF
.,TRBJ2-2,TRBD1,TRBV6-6,ASGDRGREGELF
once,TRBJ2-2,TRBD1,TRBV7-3,ASSSRTGLTGELF
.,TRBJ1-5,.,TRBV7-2,ASSLGSGGQPQH
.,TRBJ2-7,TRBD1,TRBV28,ASRGTVLSYEQY
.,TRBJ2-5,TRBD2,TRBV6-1,ASRVTSGETQY
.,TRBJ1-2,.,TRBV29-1,SVEAGLVGYT
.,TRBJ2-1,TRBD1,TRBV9,ASSVGTGNNEQF